The 19 T cell receptor beta chains reported below all come from one sample, sequenced in a study of cytomegalovirus exposure and HLA in healthy donors. Primers for the PCR totalled 60 Vbeta and 13 Jbeta. Here immunoSEQ multiplex PCR was the method, and the copy in TCRdb shows in-frame clones only, minus some. The sample has more than 110,000 clones; 65% to 85% are singletons. Input material: PBMCs. These TCRs come from a man aged 25-40 years in good health and CMV-seronegative.

The gene calls are TRBV30 and TRBJ1-4; 10 nucleotides agree with TRBD1. Germline CDR1 is GTSNPN and CDR2 is SVGIG (reference sequence). The V gene end was trimmed by 1 base and the J gene end by 2 bases; junction bases not matched to a gene: 1. The CDR3 totals 15 residues. This CDR3 is CAWSGGQGTNEKLFF. The DNA for the CDR3 is TGTGCCTGGAGTGGGGGACAGGGGACTAATGAAAAACTGTTTTTT.

The chain has TRBV11-2 and TRBJ2-3; TRBD1 agrees at 8 bases. The CDR3 covers 15 residues. V trimming: 2 bases; J trimming: 4 bases; junction bases outside the gene matches: 5. Germline V gene lookup returns CDR1 SGHAT and CDR2 FQNNGV. DNA of the CDR3: TGTGCCAGCAGCTTAATACCCAGGGGGCCAGATACGCAGTATTTT. It specifies CASSLIPRGPDTQYF. Supplemented by reference TRBV11-2 and TRBJ2-3, the full variable domain reads EAGVAQSPRYKIIEKRQSVAFWCNPISGHATLYWYQQILGQGPKLLIQFQNNGVVDDSQLPKDRFSAERLKGVDSTLKIQPAKLEDSAVYLCASSLIPRGPDTQYFGPGTRLTVL.

V is TRBV27 and J is TRBJ1-1; D may be TRBD1 (5 bases). Trimming shortened V by 1 base and J by 5 bases, and 20 bases separated the two germline ends. CDR3 size: 17 residues. CDR1 and CDR2 from the germline V gene are MNHEY and SMNVEV (reference sequence). In nucleotides, the CDR3 is TGTGCCAGCAGTTTATTTATGGCGGAACCGCGGGGGACTGAAGCTTTCTTT. Its translation is CASSLFMAEPRGTEAFF.

CDR3 region: CASSERQDTGELFF. The CDR3 DNA sequence: TGCGCCAGCAGTGAGAGACAGGATACCGGGGAGCTGTTTTTT. The chain couples TRBV10-1 to TRBJ2-2; possibly TRBD1 for D (6 bases). This CDR3 region has 14 residues. Trimming removed 2 bases from V and 5 bases from J, with 9 bases in between. Germline V CDR1 and CDR2: WNHNN, SYGVQD (reference sequence).

In this sample, this clone turned up once. At one end the junction does not follow the germline gene, possibly because of a read error. The rearrangement links TRBV5-1 to TRBJ2-6; D possibly corresponds to TRBD1 (5 bases). Germline V gene data show CDR1 as SGHRS and CDR2 as YFSETQ. The CDR3 runs to 17 residues. The CDR3 region has the DNA TGCGCCAGCAGCTCGAATTCAGGTATCTCTGGGGCCAACGGCCTGACTTTC. Its protein product is CASSSNSGISGANGLTF.

The rearrangement uses TRBV19 and TRBJ2-1, with 11 nucleotides matching TRBD2. CDR3 length: 12 residues. V shed 3 bases, J shed 12 bases, and the junction held 1 base outside the gene matches. The V gene's germline CDR1 is LNHDA and CDR2 SQIVND (reference sequence). CDR3 DNA: TGTGCCAGTAGTATTACTAGCGGGGGGCAGTTCTTC. Translating gives CASSITSGGQFF.

This clone was found a few times. V usage is TRBV5-6 and J usage is TRBJ1-2; the D gene is possibly TRBD1 (6 bases). Germline V CDR1 and CDR2: SGHDT, YYEEEE. This CDR3 is built from 15 residues. Trimming removed 0 bases from V and 4 bases from J, with 13 bases in between. The CDR3 reads CASSLAGGAGYGYTF. CDR3 in DNA: TGTGCCAGCAGCTTGGCGGGGGGCGCCGGCTATGGCTACACCTTC.

The V call is TRBV9, the J call TRBJ2-2, with D possibly being TRBD2 (5 bases). The V gene lost 5 bases and the J gene lost 2 bases, with 13 bases spanning the gap. The CDR3 is made up of 15 amino acids. Germline V CDR1 and CDR2: SGDLS, YYNGEE. CDR3 sequence (DNA): TGTGCCAGCAGTAAGTTCGGAGGCAACACCGGGGAGCTGTTTTTT. Residues: CASSKFGGNTGELFF.

The V call is TRBV13, the J call TRBJ2-7; tentative D call: TRBD1 (5 bases). Trimming removed 5 bases from V and 2 bases from J, with 28 bases in between. From germline, CDR1 is PRHDT and CDR2 FYEKMQ (reference sequence). CDR3 length: 19 residues. CDR3 DNA: TGTGCCAGCAGCCTTAAAGGGCAATCCATGACAGTGTTTACCTACGAGCAGTACTTC. Translated, it gives CASSLKGQSMTVFTYEQYF.

As for this clone: At one of its ends the junction is not consistent with the germline gene, which may arise from a read error. The genes are TRBV7-7 and TRBJ2-1; D gene unclear. The germline CDR1 and CDR2 sequences are SSHAT and FNYEAQ (reference sequence). This CDR3 has 15 residues. The CDR3 DNA sequence: TGTGCTAGCAGCTTGGTAGAGAGCTCCTACAATGAGCAGTTCTTC. It encodes CASSLVESSYNEQFF.

The V gene is TRBV7-8, the J gene TRBJ1-5, with TRBD1 identical over 7 bases. Unmatched junction bases numbered 4, after V lost 4 bases and J lost 4 bases. The CDR3 is 14 residues long. The germline gives CDR1 SGHVS, CDR2 FQNEAQ. The CDR3 sequence: CASSSLRGNQPQHF. The CDR3 DNA follows: TGTGCCAGCAGCTCTCTCAGGGGGAATCAGCCCCAGCATTTT.

This clone appeared a single time. This chain joins TRBV2 and TRBJ2-7; 10 nucleotides match TRBD2. From germline, CDR1 is SNHLY and CDR2 FYNNEI. V shed 4 bases and J 7 bases; nucleotides not matched to a gene: 7. The CDR3 runs 14 residues. Here the CDR3 DNA reads TGTGCCAGCAGTGCCGGGACTAGCGCCGGGGAGCAGTACTTC. Translated, it gives CASSAGTSAGEQYF.

The V and J genes are TRBV9 and TRBJ1-1, with D perhaps TRBD1 (6 bases). The germline gives CDR1 SGDLS, CDR2 YYNGEE. The CDR3 totals 16 residues. Deletions cut 4 bases from V and 3 bases from J, with 19 bases between. CDR3 sequence (DNA): TGTGCCAGCAGCCCAACAGGAGGAGGGGGGGACACTGAAGCTTTCTTT. It yields the protein CASSPTGGGGDTEAFF.

The CDR3 protein is CASSRPWGGASGYTF. The CDR3 nucleotides read TGTGCCAGCAGTCGTCCTTGGGGGGGGGCATCTGGCTACACCTTC. The chain employs TRBV28 and TRBJ1-2; a possible D gene is TRBD1 (6 bases). The CDR3 consists of 15 residues. CDR1 MDHEN and CDR2 SYDVKM come from the germline V gene. V was trimmed by 5 bases and J by 7 bases, leaving 20 bases between them.

The chain combines TRBV5-1 with TRBJ1-6; D unresolved. V lost 0 bases and J 0 bases, leaving 10 bases between the germline ends. The CDR3 spans 17 residues. Germline V gene data show CDR1 as SGHRS and CDR2 as YFSETQ. The CDR3 here is CASSLVDGSSYNSPLHF. The CDR3 DNA is TGCGCCAGCAGCTTGGTGGACGGGAGCTCCTATAATTCACCCCTCCACTTT.

The chain carries TRBV5-1 and TRBJ2-5; D is uncertain. The CDR3 consists of 12 residues. CDR1 and CDR2 from the germline V gene are SGHRS and YFSETQ. Trimming pared 4 bases from V and 4 bases from J, leaving 8 bases between. The CDR3, as DNA: TGCGCCAGCAGCCCCGCCGGAGAGACCCAGTACTTC. Protein: CASSPAGETQYF. The variable domain in full, with the rest retrieved from reference TRBV5-1 and TRBJ2-5, is KAGVTQTPRYLIKTRGQQVTLSCSPISGHRSVSWYQQTPGQGLQFLFEYFSETQRNKGNFPGRFSGRQFSNSRSEMNVSTLELGDSALYLCASSPAGETQYFGPGTRLLVL.

The rearrangement uses TRBV5-5 and TRBJ1-4; D may be TRBD1 (5 bases). Germline CDR1 reads SGHKS; CDR2 reads YYEKEE (reference sequence). This CDR3 is built from 15 residues. Trimming removed 5 bases at V and 0 bases at J, with 11 bases between. The CDR3 DNA reads as TGTGCCAGCAGTCGCAGGGAGGCAACTAATGAAAAACTGTTTTTT. Translation gives CASSRREATNEKLFF. Together with reference TRBV5-5 and TRBJ1-4, the CDR3 gives the full variable domain: DAGVTQSPTHLIKTRGQQVTLRCSPISGHKSVSWYQQVLGQGPQFIFQYYEKEERGRGNFPDRFSARQFPNYSSELNVNALLLGDSALYLCASSRREATNEKLFFGSGTQLSVL.

The CDR3 sequence is CASSLDGYGYTF. The CDR3 DNA sequence: TGTGCCAGCAGCTTAGACGGCTATGGCTACACCTTC. This chain uses TRBV7-9 with TRBJ1-2; D is undetermined. Trimming took 1 base from V and 4 from J, leaving 4 bases between them. CDR3 length equals 12 residues. Germline V gene sequence: CDR1 SEHNR, CDR2 FQNEAQ (reference sequence).

The chain combines TRBV18 with TRBJ2-5; TRBD1 agrees at 7 bases. This CDR3 contains 17 residues. The V segment lost 3 bases and the J segment 3 bases; nucleotides outside the gene matches: 13. Germline assignment: CDR1 KGHSH and CDR2 LQKENI. As DNA, the CDR3 is TGTGCCAGCTCACCGCCAGATGCACAGGGGCGGAAAGAGACCCAGTACTTC. Translating it yields CASSPPDAQGRKETQYF.